The 30 T cell receptor beta chains below were found in one sample sequenced in a study of CD4 T cells in relation to SARS-CoV-2 and coronaviruses. Assay: immunoSEQ multiplex PCR; the TCRdb copy retains only in-frame clones and omits some. The sample carries approximately 11,000 clones, 84% recorded once. The unexposed donors gave CD4+ T cells in about 2011-2019, prior to COVID-19. The cells were cultured for 10 days before CD4+ T cells were isolated. Their recognized antigens are unknown. The sample taken for sequencing was CD4+ T cells from PBMCs, cultured in vitro. The receptors derive from a human donor in good health.

This chain links TRBV7-9 with TRBJ2-5, with a tentative D call TRBD1 (6 bases). Looked up from germline, CDR1 is SEHNR and CDR2 is FQNEAQ (reference sequence). Trimming took 5 bases from V and 4 from J, leaving 14 bases between them. CDR3 length: 14 residues. CDR3 sequence (DNA): TGTGCCAGCAGCGAGGGGGTCGGCGGAGAGACCCAGTACTTC. Protein: CASSEGVGGETQYF.

The V call is TRBV5-1, the J call TRBJ2-2; no firm D call. Trimming removed 4 bases from V and 6 bases from J, with 10 bases in between. Germline CDR1 SGHRS, CDR2 YFSETQ. There are 13 residues in the CDR3. CDR3 loop: CASSPLGSGELFF. The CDR3 bases are TGCGCCAGCAGCCCCCTTGGTTCCGGGGAGCTGTTTTTT.

This chain joins TRBV11-2 and TRBJ2-3; possibly TRBD2 for D (6 bases). In germline, CDR1 is SGHAT, CDR2 FQNNGV. This CDR3 region has 14 residues. V was clipped by 5 bases and J by 2 bases, with 11 bases between them. CDR3 DNA: TGTGCCAGCAGCCCGGGACTGTCCACAGATACGCAGTATTTT. Translating it yields CASSPGLSTDTQYF.

The genes are TRBV5-6 and TRBJ2-7; unclear D gene. Trimming removed 0 bases at V and 6 bases at J, with 10 bases between. This CDR3 spans 13 amino acids. Germline CDR1 and CDR2: SGHDT and YYEEEE. Here the CDR3 DNA reads TGTGCCAGCAGCTTGGATGGGCGGAGCGAGCAGTACTTC. Protein sequence: CASSLDGRSEQYF.

The rearrangement joins TRBV2 to TRBJ2-3; 8 positions agree with TRBD2. Germline values: CDR1 SNHLY, CDR2 FYNNEI. Trimming removed 5 bases from V and 0 bases from J; junction bases left unmatched: 4. The CDR3 extends over 15 amino acids. The CDR3 sequence: CASSSSGLSTDTQYF. For the CDR3, the DNA is TGTGCCAGCAGTTCTAGCGGGCTCAGCACAGATACGCAGTATTTT.

The CDR3 DNA follows: TGCGCCAGCAGTTACACCGCTCGGACCACGGGCACTGAAGCTTTCTTT. It is translated as CASSYTARTTGTEAFF. The V call is TRBV5-1, the J call TRBJ1-1; D is ambiguous. The ends were cut back, 5 bases at V and 4 bases at J, with 21 bases in the middle. The V gene's germline CDR1 is SGHRS and CDR2 YFSETQ. CDR3 length: 16 residues.

The rearrangement uses TRBV9 and TRBJ2-5, with TRBD2 matching 9 bases. Germline values: CDR1 SGDLS, CDR2 YYNGEE. The CDR3 contains 19 residues. V was clipped by 0 bases and J by 2 bases; unmatched bases: 14. DNA for the CDR3: TGTGCCAGCAGCGTAGTTCGGATAGCGGGGGCGGGAGGGCAAGAGACCCAGTACTTC. Its translation is CASSVVRIAGAGGQETQYF.

The gene calls are TRBV2 and TRBJ2-7, with D unclear. This CDR3 is built from 14 residues. Germline V gives CDR1 SNHLY, CDR2 FYNNEI. V was trimmed by 0 bases and J by 6 bases, leaving 12 bases between them. CDR3 sequence reads: CASSEARAGIEQYF. CDR3 nucleotides: TGTGCCAGCAGTGAAGCCCGGGCTGGGATCGAGCAGTACTTC.

The chain uses TRBV5-1 and TRBJ1-3; the D is unclear. The V end was cut by 5 bases, the J end by 1 base, with 4 bases between. The CDR3 consists of 12 residues. Germline-derived CDR1 and CDR2 are SGHRS and YFSETQ. In DNA, the CDR3 is TGCGCCAGCAGGAATTCTGGAAACACCATATATTTT. As protein: CASRNSGNTIYF.

The chain carries TRBV6-5 and TRBJ1-2, with D unclear. Trimming removed 5 bases from V and 3 bases from J, with 16 bases in between. The CDR3 runs to 15 residues. Germline-derived CDR1 and CDR2 are MNHEY and SVGAGI. The CDR3 nucleotides are TGTGCCAGCAGTACCGGATCCACTAGGTACTATGGCTACACCTTC. Its protein product is CASSTGSTRYYGYTF.

V gene TRBV9 combines with J gene TRBJ2-7; TRBD1 matches 7 bases. The CDR3 extends over 15 amino acids. Germline CDR1 and CDR2: SGDLS and YYNGEE. Trimming removed 4 bases from V and 4 bases from J; junction bases left unmatched: 11. In DNA, the CDR3 is TGTGCCAGCAGCAAAGCCCCGGGACAGTCGTACGAGCAGTACTTC. It yields the protein CASSKAPGQSYEQYF.

This chain uses TRBV19 with TRBJ1-1; 7 bases line up with TRBD1. The CDR3 is 14 residues long. Germline CDR1 is LNHDA and CDR2 is SQIVND (reference sequence). The V and J ends lost 6 bases and 10 bases, in that order; junction bases with no gene match: 14. This CDR3 is CASSLVMQGGGAFF. The CDR3 nucleotides are TGTGCCAGTAGCTTGGTGATGCAGGGGGGGGGAGCTTTCTTT.

This clone appeared once. The V gene is TRBV5-1, the J gene TRBJ2-7; unclear D gene. The germline V gene has CDR1 SGHRS and CDR2 YFSETQ. V gave up 2 bases and J gave up 0 bases, with 9 bases separating them. The CDR3 is made up of 14 amino acids. CDR3 amino acids: CASSFSGISYEQYF. DNA of the CDR3: TGCGCCAGCAGCTTCTCAGGTATCTCCTACGAGCAGTACTTC.

This chain joins TRBV7-9 and TRBJ1-1; weak D call: TRBD1 (5 bases). The CDR3 has 11 amino acids. CDR1 SEHNR and CDR2 FQNEAQ come from the germline V gene (reference sequence). Deletions cut 7 bases from V and 7 bases from J, with 10 bases between. The CDR3 reads CASTPQGEAFF. CDR3 nucleotide sequence: TGTGCCAGCACCCCCCAGGGTGAAGCTTTCTTT.

This rearrangement joins TRBV9 to TRBJ2-5; 8 positions agree with TRBD2. The J segment lost 4 bases and the V segment lost 4 bases, leaving 12 bases of the junction unmatched. The germline CDR1 and CDR2 sequences are SGDLS and YYNGEE. This CDR3 is built from 16 residues. DNA of the CDR3: TGTGCCAGCAGCCTAACTTCGGGACTAGAGGTAGAGACCCAGTACTTC. Protein sequence: CASSLTSGLEVETQYF. Filled out from reference TRBV9 and TRBJ2-5, the complete variable domain reads DSGVTQTPKHLITATGQRVTLRCSPRSGDLSVYWYQQSLDQGLQFLIQYYNGEERAKGNILERFSAQQFPDLHSELNLSSLELGDSALYFCASSLTSGLEVETQYFGPGTRLLVL.

The V gene is TRBV2, the J gene TRBJ2-3; TRBD1 or TRBD2 may be the D gene (5 bases each). The CDR3 sequence is 12 residues long. In germline, CDR1 is SNHLY, CDR2 FYNNEI. Trimming removed 10 bases at V and 5 bases at J, with 13 bases between. Here the CDR3 DNA reads TGTGCCACCGTGGGGGACGGAGATACGCAGTATTTT. Translating it yields CATVGDGDTQYF.

This clone was seen more than once but under ten times. CDR3 sequence: CASSLVDSGYEQYF. DNA of the CDR3: TGTGCCAGCAGCTTAGTTGACAGTGGCTACGAGCAGTACTTC. The chain uses TRBV7-9 and TRBJ2-7; D may be TRBD1 (5 bases). This CDR3 region has 14 residues. CDR1 SEHNR and CDR2 FQNEAQ come from the germline V gene (reference sequence). The V and J ends lost 1 base and 3 bases respectively, with 10 bases between them.

The chain uses TRBV4-2 and TRBJ2-7; TRBD1 matches at 10 bases. Per germline, CDR1 LGHNA and CDR2 YNFKEQ. The CDR3 is 15 amino acids. The ends lost 3 bases at V and 7 bases at J; junction bases unmatched: 9. CDR3 sequence reads: CASSQPGQGGREQYF. The CDR3 DNA is TGTGCCAGCAGCCAGCCCGGACAGGGGGGAAGAGAGCAGTACTTC.

The chain uses TRBV29-1 and TRBJ1-2, with D perhaps TRBD1 (5 bases). V dropped 0 bases and J dropped 8 bases, with 10 bases sitting between them. Germline values: CDR1 SQVTM, CDR2 ANQGSEA. CDR3 length: 12 residues. The CDR3 spells CSVEDQGGGYTF. The CDR3 DNA reads TGCAGCGTTGAAGATCAGGGTGGAGGCTACACCTTC.

V and J are TRBV6-5 and TRBJ2-3, with 11 positions matching TRBD2. J lost 5 bases, V lost 8 bases, and 9 bases had no gene match. The CDR3 loop spans 15 amino acids. Germline loops: CDR1 MNHEY, CDR2 SVGAGI. CDR3 residues: CASGRGLAARDTQYF. In DNA, the CDR3 is TGTGCCAGCGGGCGGGGACTAGCGGCTAGAGATACGCAGTATTTT.

The chain recombines TRBV30 with TRBJ2-2; a possible D gene is TRBD2 (6 bases). The V gene's germline CDR1 is GTSNPN and CDR2 SVGIG (reference sequence). The CDR3 totals 19 residues. V was trimmed by 3 bases and J by 0 bases, leaving 23 bases between them. The CDR3 sequence is CAWRFHPGLPTANTGELFF. CDR3 nucleotide sequence: TGTGCCTGGAGATTCCATCCGGGACTCCCCACCGCGAACACCGGGGAGCTGTTTTTT.

The chain has TRBV5-5 and TRBJ1-4, with a tentative D call TRBD1 (5 bases). This CDR3 contains 15 residues. Germline CDR1 SGHKS, CDR2 YYEKEE (reference sequence). The V end lost 0 bases, the J end lost 0 bases, and 6 bases lay between the germline ends. The CDR3 sequence is CASSLAGTTNEKLFF. The CDR3 DNA reads TGTGCCAGCAGCTTGGCAGGGACAACTAATGAAAAACTGTTTTTT.

This clone was counted a single time. The V and J genes are TRBV9 and TRBJ2-6, with D perhaps matching TRBD2 (6 bases). The CDR3 is made up of 17 amino acids. Germline V gene lookup returns CDR1 SGDLS and CDR2 YYNGEE. With 6 bases removed from V and 0 bases from J, the gap between germline ends came to 16 bases. For the CDR3, the DNA is TGTGCCAGCACCTGGGGAGGCGGAAGCTCTGGGGCCAACGTCCTGACTTTC. This gives the protein CASTWGGGSSGANVLTF. Combining the CDR3 with reference TRBV9 and TRBJ2-6 gives the whole variable domain DSGVTQTPKHLITATGQRVTLRCSPRSGDLSVYWYQQSLDQGLQFLIQYYNGEERAKGNILERFSAQQFPDLHSELNLSSLELGDSALYFCASTWGGGSSGANVLTFGAGSRLTVL.

In this sample, this clone is medium-sized (0.01 to 0.1%). The V and J genes are TRBV10-2 and TRBJ2-7, with D unclear. The germline V gene encodes CDR1 WSHSY and CDR2 SAAADI. The CDR3 contains 11 residues. Deletions cut 6 bases from V and 3 bases from J, with 6 bases between. The CDR3 sequence: CASRGFYEQYF. CDR3 nucleotides: TGCGCCAGCAGGGGGTTCTACGAGCAGTACTTC.

V gene TRBV4-3 combines with J gene TRBJ1-2; perhaps TRBD1 as D (5 bases). The CDR3 is made up of 14 amino acids. CDR1 is LGHNA and CDR2 is YSLEER in the germline V gene. The V end was cut by 4 bases, the J end by 7 bases, with 16 bases between. The CDR3 nucleotides are TGCGCCAGCAGCCCGGGGTTGGGGGAGCCTGGCTACACCTTC. Its protein is CASSPGLGEPGYTF.

CDR3 loop: CASSFNVGGQQYF. The CDR3 coding sequence is TGTGCCAGCAGCTTTAATGTTGGAGGGCAGCAGTACTTC. This chain joins TRBV5-6 and TRBJ2-7; D is possibly TRBD2 (6 bases). CDR3 size: 13 residues. Germline V gene sequence: CDR1 SGHDT, CDR2 YYEEEE. With 2 bases removed from V and 8 bases from J, the gap between germline ends came to 14 bases.

In its sample, this clone was seen a few times. The rearrangement links TRBV12-3 or TRBV12-4 to TRBJ1-6, with 7 bases fitting TRBD1. The CDR3 is 13 residues long. Germline trimming cut 6 bases from V and 9 bases from J; bases unmatched to any gene: 5. The CDR3 here is CASSRQGSSPLHF. For the CDR3, the DNA is TGTGCCAGCAGCCGACAGGGTAGTTCACCCCTCCACTTT.

The chain uses TRBV3-1 (or the pseudogene TRBV3-2) and TRBJ2-1; D gene unclear. CDR3 length: 13 residues. V was cut by 6 bases and J by 9 bases, with 15 bases left in between. In germline, CDR1 is LGHDT, CDR2 YNNKEL (reference sequence). DNA of the CDR3: TGTGCCAGCAGAAAGAGGTGGGATAGTGAGCAGTTCTTC. It translates to CASRKRWDSEQFF.

The J gene is TRBJ1-5, the V gene TRBV5-1; D call uncertain. With 5 bases removed from V and 0 bases from J, the gap between germline ends came to 9 bases. The CDR3 runs 14 residues. Per germline, CDR1 SGHRS and CDR2 YFSETQ. The CDR3 sequence is CASSIQYSNQPQHF. The CDR3 nucleotides are TGCGCCAGCAGTATCCAGTATAGCAATCAGCCCCAGCATTTT.

The CDR3 is CASSQGRARELFF. The CDR3 DNA reads as TGCGCCAGCAGCCAAGGCAGGGCTAGGGAGCTGTTTTTT. This chain uses TRBV4-1 with TRBJ2-2; tentatively, D is TRBD1 (5 bases). Trimming removed 1 base at V and 9 bases at J, with 9 bases between. Germline-derived CDR1 and CDR2 are MGHRA and YSYEKL. The CDR3 has 13 amino acids.